This TCR beta chain was captured in a study of blood T cell repertoires in COVID-19. For the study at large: Researchers got acute and convalescent COVID-19 samples from the United States, Italy and Spain. In each case, the material was cDNA or gDNA derived from T cells, B-cell-depleted T cells, or PBMCs.

Methods used by the authors: Reference gene primer amplification in the assay estimated nucleated cell counts. Assay: immunoSEQ multiplex PCR; the TCRdb copy retains only in-frame clones and omits some. V, J and clone size are those of that table, while D and trimming were read from the DNA. The sample lists 120,000 or so clones, around 83% occurring once. Germline CDR1 and CDR2: MNHEY and SMNVEV (reference sequence). The CDR3 runs 15 residues. Trimming took off 5 bases at V and 0 bases at J, with 11 bases between the two ends. This clonotype originated in an elderly man with active or convalescent COVID-19. The chain links TRBV27 to TRBJ2-1; D is perhaps TRBD1 (6 bases). Sequencing was performed on peripheral blood. In DNA, the CDR3 is TGTGCCAGCAGTATTGGACAGAGCTCCTACAATGAGCAGTTCTTC. This gives the protein CASSIGQSSYNEQFF.